Presented here are 9 T cell receptor beta chains from one specimen sequenced in a study of Graves' ophthalmopathy and Graves' hyperthyroidism. The sequenced template was RNA, covering the TCR beta CDR3 region. HTBI primers served in a first-round RT-PCR, which a second-round multiplex PCR followed. One entry per CDR3 protein results from TCRdb running MiXCR on the multiplex PCR reads. The sample lists roughly 400,000 distinct CDR3 sequences; around 20% were seen once. Sequences were obtained from peripheral blood. Source of these receptors: a woman aged 18-29 years with Graves' ophthalmopathy.

The rearrangement links TRBV15 to TRBJ2-5, with TRBD2 matching over 11 bases. Trimming cost V 3 bases and J 1 base; bases outside gene matches: 16. The CDR3 has 20 amino acids. Per germline, CDR1 LNHNV and CDR2 YYDKDF (reference sequence). The CDR3 nucleotides read TGTGCCACCAGCAGCTTATTTGCGGCTAGCGGGGGGTCCTTCCAAGAGACCCAGTACTTC. This encodes CATSSLFAASGGSFQETQYF.

At least ten counts were recorded for this clonotype. This chain links TRBV6-1 with TRBJ2-2; either TRBD1 or TRBD2 may supply D (5 bases each). This CDR3 has 13 amino acids. Trimming cost V 6 bases and J 6 bases, with 11 bases left between them. Germline values: CDR1 MNHNS, CDR2 SASEGT. The CDR3 coding sequence is TGTGCCAGCAGAGGGACGGGGCCCGGGGAGCTGTTTTTT. Protein: CASRGTGPGELFF.

This clonotype appeared many times. This chain joins TRBV12-3 or TRBV12-4 and TRBJ2-7; no reliable D call. V was clipped by 6 bases and J by 9 bases, with 12 bases between them. The CDR3 is made up of 11 amino acids. CDR3 protein: CASSELTGQYF. CDR3 bases: TGTGCCAGCAGCGAACTTACGGGGCAGTACTTC.

The chain uses TRBV19 and TRBJ1-1; 8 bases fit TRBD1. The CDR3 length is 15 residues. The trim removed 7 bases at V and 1 base at J, leaving 8 bases unmatched. Looked up from germline, CDR1 is LNHDA and CDR2 is SQIVND (reference sequence). The CDR3 nucleotides read TGTGCCAGTAAGAGGACAGGGTGGTCGAACACTGAAGCTTTCTTT. This encodes CASKRTGWSNTEAFF.

At least ten counts were recorded for this clonotype. The chain is built from TRBV6-2 or TRBV6-3 and TRBJ2-2, with 8 nucleotides matching TRBD2. Germline CDR1 and CDR2: MNHEY and SVGEGT. The CDR3 loop spans 14 amino acids. Trimming took 6 bases from V and 4 from J; bases not matched to a gene: 4. CDR3 in amino acids: CASRLADLTGELFF. Written as DNA, the CDR3 is TGTGCCAGCAGACTAGCGGATCTCACCGGGGAGCTGTTTTTT.

Many counts were recorded for this clonotype. The J gene is TRBJ1-2, the V gene TRBV20-1, with a tentative D call TRBD1 (5 bases). V dropped 3 bases and J dropped 4 bases, with 15 bases sitting between them. This CDR3 contains 14 residues. The germline gives CDR1 DFQATT, CDR2 SNEGSKA (reference sequence). The CDR3 DNA follows: TGCAGTGCTAGGCCCCCGGGGCGCGGCTATGGCTACACCTTC. Its translation: CSARPPGRGYGYTF.

CDR3 loop: CASSLRDWQGGTEAFF. CDR3 sequence (DNA): TGTGCCAGCAGTTTACGCGACTGGCAGGGGGGCACTGAAGCTTTCTTT. V is TRBV28 and J is TRBJ1-1; 7 bases map to TRBD1. Germline-derived CDR1 and CDR2 are MDHEN and SYDVKM. The CDR3 runs to 16 residues. Trimming removed 2 bases from V and 4 bases from J; junction bases left unmatched: 10.

Ten or more counts support this clonotype. The chain recombines TRBV28 with TRBJ2-2; 11 bases fit TRBD1. With V trimmed by 7 bases and J by 7 bases, 8 bases remained unmatched. CDR3 length equals 15 residues. Germline V gives CDR1 MDHEN, CDR2 SYDVKM. The CDR3 DNA is TGTGCCAGCACGGTCGGACAGGGGGCGGTCGGGGAGCTGTTTTTT. It translates to CASTVGQGAVGELFF.

This chain links TRBV19 with TRBJ2-5; TRBD1 agrees at 8 bases. This CDR3 is built from 15 residues. J gave up 5 bases and V 4 bases, and 9 bases lay outside the gene matches. CDR1 is LNHDA and CDR2 is SQIVND in the germline V gene (reference sequence). The CDR3 nucleotides are TGTGCCAGTAGTACGTGGACAGGGACAGCGGAGACCCAGTACTTC. This encodes CASSTWTGTAETQYF.